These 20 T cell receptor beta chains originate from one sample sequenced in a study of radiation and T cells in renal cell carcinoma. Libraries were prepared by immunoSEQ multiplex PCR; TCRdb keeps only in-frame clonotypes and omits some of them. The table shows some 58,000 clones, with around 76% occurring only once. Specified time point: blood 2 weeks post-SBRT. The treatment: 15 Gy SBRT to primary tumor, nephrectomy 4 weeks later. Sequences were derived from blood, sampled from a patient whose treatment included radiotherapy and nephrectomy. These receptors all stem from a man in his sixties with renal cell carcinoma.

The CDR3 DNA sequence: TGCGCCAGCAGCCAAGGGTCCTACCGCAGGGCAGTGTACAACTATGGCTACACCTTC. Its translation: CASSQGSYRRAVYNYGYTF. The chain combines TRBV4-3 with TRBJ1-2; a weak D match, TRBD1 (5 bases). Between the trimmed V and J ends, which lost 1 base and 2 bases, there was a span of 23 bases. Germline CDR1 and CDR2: LGHNA and YSLEER. The CDR3 is 19 residues long.

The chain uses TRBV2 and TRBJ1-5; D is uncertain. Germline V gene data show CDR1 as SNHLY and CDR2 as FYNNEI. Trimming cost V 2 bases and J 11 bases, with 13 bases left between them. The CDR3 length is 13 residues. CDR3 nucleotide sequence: TGTGCCAGCAGTGAAATAACTAGGGTGGCCCAGCATTTT. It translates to CASSEITRVAQHF.

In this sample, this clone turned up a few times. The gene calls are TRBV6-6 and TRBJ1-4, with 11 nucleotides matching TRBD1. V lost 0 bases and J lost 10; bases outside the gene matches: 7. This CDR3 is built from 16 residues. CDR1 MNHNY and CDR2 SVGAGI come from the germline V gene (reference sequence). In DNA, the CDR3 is TGTGCCAGCAGTTACTCGGGACAGGGGGAAATTGGAAAACTGTTTTTT. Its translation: CASSYSGQGEIGKLFF.

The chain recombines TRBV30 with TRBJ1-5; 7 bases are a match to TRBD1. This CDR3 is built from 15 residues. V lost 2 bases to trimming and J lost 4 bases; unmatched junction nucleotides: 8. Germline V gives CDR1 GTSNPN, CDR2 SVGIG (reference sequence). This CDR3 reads CAWSRPGQRNQPQHF. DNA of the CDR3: TGTGCCTGGAGTCGCCCGGGACAGAGAAATCAGCCCCAGCATTTT. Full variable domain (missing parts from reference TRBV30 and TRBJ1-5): SQTIHQWPATLVQPVGSPLSLECTVEGTSNPNLYWYRQAAGRGLQLLFYSVGIGQISSEVPQNLSASRPQDRQFILSSKKLLLSDSGFYLCAWSRPGQRNQPQHFGDGTRLSIL.

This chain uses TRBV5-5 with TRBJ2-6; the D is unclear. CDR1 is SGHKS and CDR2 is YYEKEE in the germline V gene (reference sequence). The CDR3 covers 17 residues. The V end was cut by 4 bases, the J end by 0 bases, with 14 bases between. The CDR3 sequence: CASSPDRYRSGANVLTF. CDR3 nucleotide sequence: TGTGCCAGCAGCCCGGACCGATACCGCTCTGGGGCCAACGTCCTGACTTTC.

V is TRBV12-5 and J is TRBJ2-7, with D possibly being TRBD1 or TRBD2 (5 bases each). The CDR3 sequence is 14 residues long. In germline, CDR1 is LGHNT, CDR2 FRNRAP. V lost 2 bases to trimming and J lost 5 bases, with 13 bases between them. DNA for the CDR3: TGTGCTAGTGGTTTGCCGGGACCGGCCCACGAGCAGTACTTC. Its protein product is CASGLPGPAHEQYF.

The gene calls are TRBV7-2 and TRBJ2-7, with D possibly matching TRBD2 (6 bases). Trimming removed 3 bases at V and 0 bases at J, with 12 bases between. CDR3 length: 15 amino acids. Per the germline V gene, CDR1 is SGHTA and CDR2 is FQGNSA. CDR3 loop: CASSLPGGTSYEQYF. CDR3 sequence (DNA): TGTGCCAGCAGCTTGCCCGGGGGAACCTCCTACGAGCAGTACTTC.

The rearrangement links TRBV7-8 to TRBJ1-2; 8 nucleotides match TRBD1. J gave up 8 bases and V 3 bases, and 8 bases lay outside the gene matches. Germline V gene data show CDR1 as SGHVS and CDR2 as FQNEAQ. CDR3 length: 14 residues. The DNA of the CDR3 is TGTGCCAGCAGCTTGACAGGGGAGGCGCGGGGCTACACCTTC. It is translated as CASSLTGEARGYTF.

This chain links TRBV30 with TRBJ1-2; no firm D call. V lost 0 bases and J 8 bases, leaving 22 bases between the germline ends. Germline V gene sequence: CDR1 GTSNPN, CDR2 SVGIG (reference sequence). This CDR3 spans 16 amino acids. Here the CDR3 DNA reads TGTGCCTGGAGTGTAATCCTCAAGGGAGCCCTCTGGGGCTACACCTTC. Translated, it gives CAWSVILKGALWGYTF.

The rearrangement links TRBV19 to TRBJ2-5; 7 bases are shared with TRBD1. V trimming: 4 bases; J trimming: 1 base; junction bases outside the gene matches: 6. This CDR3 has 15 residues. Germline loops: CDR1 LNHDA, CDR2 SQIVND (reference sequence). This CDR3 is CASSTRQGLQETQYF. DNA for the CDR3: TGTGCCAGTAGTACTCGACAGGGCCTCCAAGAGACCCAGTACTTC.

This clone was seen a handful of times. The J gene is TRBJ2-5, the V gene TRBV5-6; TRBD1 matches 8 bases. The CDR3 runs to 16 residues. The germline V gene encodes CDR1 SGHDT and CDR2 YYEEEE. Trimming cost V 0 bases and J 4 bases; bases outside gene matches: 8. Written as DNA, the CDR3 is TGTGCCAGCAGCTTGGCCGGACAGGGTGTCCGAGAGACCCAGTACTTC. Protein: CASSLAGQGVRETQYF.

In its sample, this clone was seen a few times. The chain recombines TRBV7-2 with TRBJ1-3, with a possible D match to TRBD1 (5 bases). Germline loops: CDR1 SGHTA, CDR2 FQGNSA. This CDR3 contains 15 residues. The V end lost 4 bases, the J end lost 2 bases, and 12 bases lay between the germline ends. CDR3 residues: CASSSRRGPGNTIYF. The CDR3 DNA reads TGTGCCAGCAGCTCCCGGCGGGGCCCTGGAAACACCATATATTTT.

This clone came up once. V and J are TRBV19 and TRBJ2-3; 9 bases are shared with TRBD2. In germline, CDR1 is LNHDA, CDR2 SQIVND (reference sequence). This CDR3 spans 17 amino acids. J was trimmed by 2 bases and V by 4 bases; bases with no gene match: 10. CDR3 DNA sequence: TGTGCCAGTAGTACCCTTAGGACTAGCGTGTACACAGATACGCAGTATTTT. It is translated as CASSTLRTSVYTDTQYF.

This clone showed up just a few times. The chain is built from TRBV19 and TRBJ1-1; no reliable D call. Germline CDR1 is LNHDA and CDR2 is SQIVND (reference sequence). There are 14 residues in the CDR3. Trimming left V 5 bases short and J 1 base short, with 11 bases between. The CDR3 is CASSVSRENTEAFF. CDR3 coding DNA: TGTGCCAGTAGTGTCTCCCGGGAGAACACTGAAGCTTTCTTT.

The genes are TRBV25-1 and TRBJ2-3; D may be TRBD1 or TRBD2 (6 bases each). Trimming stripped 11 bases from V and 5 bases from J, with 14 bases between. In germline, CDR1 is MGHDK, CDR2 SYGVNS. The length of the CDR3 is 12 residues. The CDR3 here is CAVRGLGDTQYF. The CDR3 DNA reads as TGTGCCGTCCGGGGGCTGGGAGATACGCAGTATTTT.

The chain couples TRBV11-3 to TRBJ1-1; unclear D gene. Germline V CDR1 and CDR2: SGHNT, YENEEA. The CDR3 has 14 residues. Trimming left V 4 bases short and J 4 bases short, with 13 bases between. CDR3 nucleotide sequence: TGTGCCAGCAGCTCAGGATCGGAGGGCACTGAAGCTTTCTTT. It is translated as CASSSGSEGTEAFF.

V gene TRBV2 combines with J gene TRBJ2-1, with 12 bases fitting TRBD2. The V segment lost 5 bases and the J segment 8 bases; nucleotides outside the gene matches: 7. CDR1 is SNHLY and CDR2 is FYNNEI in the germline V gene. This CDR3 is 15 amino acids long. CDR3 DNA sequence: TGTGCCAGCAGTCGGGCTAGCGGGAGGGCCGATGAGCAGTTCTTC. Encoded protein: CASSRASGRADEQFF. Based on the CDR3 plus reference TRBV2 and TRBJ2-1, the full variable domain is EPEVTQTPSHQVTQMGQEVILRCVPISNHLYFYWYRQILGQKVEFLVSFYNNEISEKSEIFDDQFSVERPDGSNFTLKIRSTKLEDSAMYFCASSRASGRADEQFFGPGTRLTVL.

The CDR3 nucleotides read TGTGCTAGCGATAAGACAGGGGCATCCGGCTACACCTTC. It specifies CASDKTGASGYTF. The chain uses TRBV12-5 and TRBJ1-2; TRBD1 matches at 8 bases. The CDR3 consists of 13 residues. V lost 9 bases, J lost 8 bases, and 11 bases stayed unmatched. Germline V gene lookup returns CDR1 LGHNT and CDR2 FRNRAP.

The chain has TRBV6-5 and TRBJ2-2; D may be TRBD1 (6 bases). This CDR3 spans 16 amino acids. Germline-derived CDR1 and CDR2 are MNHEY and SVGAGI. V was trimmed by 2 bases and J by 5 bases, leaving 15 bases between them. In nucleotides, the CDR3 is TGTGCCAGCAGTTACCCAGGGCAAACAGGGACCGGGGAGCTGTTTTTT. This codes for CASSYPGQTGTGELFF.

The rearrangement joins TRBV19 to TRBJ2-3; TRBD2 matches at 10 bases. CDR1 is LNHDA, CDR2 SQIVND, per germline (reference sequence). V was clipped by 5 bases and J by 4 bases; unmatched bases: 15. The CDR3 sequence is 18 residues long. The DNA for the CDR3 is TGTGCCAGTAGTTTCAACAAGGAGGGCCTAGCGGGAGCAGATACGCAGTATTTT. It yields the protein CASSFNKEGLAGADTQYF. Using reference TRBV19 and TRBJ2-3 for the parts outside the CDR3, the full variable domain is DGGITQSPKYLFRKEGQNVTLSCEQNLNHDAMYWYRQDPGQGLRLIYYSQIVNDFQKGDIAEGYSVSREKKESFPLTVTSAQKNPTAFYLCASSFNKEGLAGADTQYFGPGTRLTVL.